Detailed here is one T cell receptor (beta chain). The data were taken from a study of cytomegalovirus exposure and HLA in healthy donors. The PCR ran on 60 Vbeta and 13 Jbeta primers. The method was immunoSEQ multiplex PCR; TCRdb's version includes in-frame clones alone and lacks a portion of them. Of under 200,000 clones in the sample, roughly 85% are singletons; the top ten hold about 14%. Germline loops: CDR1 LNHDA, CDR2 SQIVND (reference sequence). The CDR3 totals 14 residues. J gave up 2 bases and V 3 bases, and 4 bases lay outside the gene matches. Participants comprised healthy donors of bone marrow.

The material sequenced was PBMCs. The sequence came from a man aged 45 to 65 in good health and CMV-seropositive. V usage is TRBV19 and J usage is TRBJ2-7; 7 bases are shared with TRBD2. CDR3 sequence reads: CASSMGGQAYEQYF. CDR3 bases: TGTGCCAGTAGTATGGGAGGGCAGGCCTACGAGCAGTACTTC.